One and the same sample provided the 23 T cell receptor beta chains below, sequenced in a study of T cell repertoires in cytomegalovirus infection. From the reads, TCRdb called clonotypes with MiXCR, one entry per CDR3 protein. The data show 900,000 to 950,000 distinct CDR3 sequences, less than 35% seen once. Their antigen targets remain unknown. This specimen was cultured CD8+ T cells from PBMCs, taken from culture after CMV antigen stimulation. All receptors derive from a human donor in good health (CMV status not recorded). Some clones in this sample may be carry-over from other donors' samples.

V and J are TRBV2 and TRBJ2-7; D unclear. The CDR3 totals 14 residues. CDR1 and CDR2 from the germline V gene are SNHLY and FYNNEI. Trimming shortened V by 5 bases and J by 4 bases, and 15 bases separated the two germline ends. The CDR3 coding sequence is TGTGCCAGCAGTTGGGTGGATCATACTTACGAGCAGTACTTC. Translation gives CASSWVDHTYEQYF.

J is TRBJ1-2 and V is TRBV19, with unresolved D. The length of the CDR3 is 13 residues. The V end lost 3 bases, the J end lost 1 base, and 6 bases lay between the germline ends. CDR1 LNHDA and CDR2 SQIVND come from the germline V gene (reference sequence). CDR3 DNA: TGTGCCAGTAGTATCAGCGGTAACTATGGCTACACCTTC. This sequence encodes CASSISGNYGYTF.

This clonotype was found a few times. CDR3: CASSPREGRGNTEAFF. CDR3 bases: TGTGCCAGCAGCCCGAGAGAGGGACGGGGGAACACTGAAGCTTTCTTT. The chain combines TRBV7-9 with TRBJ1-1, with D perhaps TRBD1 (5 bases). The germline CDR1 and CDR2 sequences are SEHNR and FQNEAQ (reference sequence). The V end was cut by 5 bases, the J end by 1 base, with 17 bases between. The CDR3 has 16 amino acids.

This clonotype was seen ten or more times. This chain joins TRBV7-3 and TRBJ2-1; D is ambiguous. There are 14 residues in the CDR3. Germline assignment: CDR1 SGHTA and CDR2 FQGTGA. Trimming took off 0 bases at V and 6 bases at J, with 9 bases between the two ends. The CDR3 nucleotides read TGTGCCAGCAGCTTAACAGTCTATGGCAATGAGCAGTTCTTC. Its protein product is CASSLTVYGNEQFF.

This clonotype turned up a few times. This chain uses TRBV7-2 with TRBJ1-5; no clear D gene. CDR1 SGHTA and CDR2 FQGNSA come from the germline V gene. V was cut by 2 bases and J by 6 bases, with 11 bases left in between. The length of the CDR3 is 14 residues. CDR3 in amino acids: CASSLSIETQPQHF. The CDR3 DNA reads TGTGCCAGCAGCTTAAGTATAGAAACTCAGCCCCAGCATTTT.

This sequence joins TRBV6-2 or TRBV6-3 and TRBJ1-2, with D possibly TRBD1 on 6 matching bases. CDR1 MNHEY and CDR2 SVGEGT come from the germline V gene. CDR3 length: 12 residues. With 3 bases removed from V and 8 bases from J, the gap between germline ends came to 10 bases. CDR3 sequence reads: CASSYGQPGYTF. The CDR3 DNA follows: TGTGCCAGCAGTTATGGACAGCCCGGCTACACCTTC.

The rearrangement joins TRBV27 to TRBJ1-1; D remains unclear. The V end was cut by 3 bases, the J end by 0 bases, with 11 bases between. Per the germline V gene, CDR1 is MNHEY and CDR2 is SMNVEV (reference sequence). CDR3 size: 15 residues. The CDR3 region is CASSLGYGVNTEAFF. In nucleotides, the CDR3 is TGTGCCAGCAGTTTGGGCTACGGGGTGAACACTGAAGCTTTCTTT.

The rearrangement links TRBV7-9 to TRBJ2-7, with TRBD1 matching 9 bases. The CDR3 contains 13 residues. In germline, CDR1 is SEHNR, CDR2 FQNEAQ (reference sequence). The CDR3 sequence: CAVTGGHTYEQYV. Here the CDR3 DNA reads TGTGCGGTAACAGGGGGCCACACCTACGAGCAGTACGTC.

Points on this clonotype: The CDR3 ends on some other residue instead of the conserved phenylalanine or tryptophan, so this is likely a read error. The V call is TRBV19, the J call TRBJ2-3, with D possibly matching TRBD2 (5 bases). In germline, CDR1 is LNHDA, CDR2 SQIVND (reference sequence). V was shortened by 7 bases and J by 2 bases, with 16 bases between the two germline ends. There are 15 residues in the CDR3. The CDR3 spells CASTYGGRYTDTQYL. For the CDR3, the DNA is TGTGCCAGTACATACGGTGGGAGATACACAGATACGCAGTATTTA.

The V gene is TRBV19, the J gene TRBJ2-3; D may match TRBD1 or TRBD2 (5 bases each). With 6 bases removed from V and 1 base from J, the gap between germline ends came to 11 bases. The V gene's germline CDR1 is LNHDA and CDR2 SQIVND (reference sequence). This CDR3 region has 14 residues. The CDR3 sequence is CASRWGTRTDTQYF. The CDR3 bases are TGTGCCAGTAGATGGGGGACCCGCACAGATACGCAGTATTTT.

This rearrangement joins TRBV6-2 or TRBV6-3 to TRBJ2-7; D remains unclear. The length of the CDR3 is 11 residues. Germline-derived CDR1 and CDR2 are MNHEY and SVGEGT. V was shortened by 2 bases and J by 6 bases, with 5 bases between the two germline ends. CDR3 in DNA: TGTGCCAGCAGTTACGGCTCCGAGCAGTACGTC. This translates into CASSYGSEQYV.

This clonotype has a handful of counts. The CDR3 reads CASKGGEQYF. CDR3 nucleotides: TGCGCCAGCAAGGGAGGGGAGCAGTACTTC. The chain joins TRBV10-2 to TRBJ2-7, with TRBD2 matching 7 bases. V was clipped by 7 bases and J by 7 bases; unmatched bases: 1. The CDR3 runs 10 residues. Germline CDR1 reads WSHSY; CDR2 reads SAAADI.

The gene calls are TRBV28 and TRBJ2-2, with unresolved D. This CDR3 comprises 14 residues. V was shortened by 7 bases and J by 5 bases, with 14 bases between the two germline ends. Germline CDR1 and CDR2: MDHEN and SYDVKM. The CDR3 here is CASKFNSPTGELFF. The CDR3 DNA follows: TGTGCCAGCAAGTTTAACAGCCCGACCGGGGAGCTGTTTTTT.

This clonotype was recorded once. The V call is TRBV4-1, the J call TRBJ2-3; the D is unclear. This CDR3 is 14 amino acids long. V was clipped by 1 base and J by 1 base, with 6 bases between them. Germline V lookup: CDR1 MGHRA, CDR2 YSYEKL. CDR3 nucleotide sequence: TGCGCCAGCAGCCAAGCATCAGGCACAGATACGCAGTATTTT. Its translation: CASSQASGTDTQYF.

CDR3 protein: CASARATEAFF. The DNA for the CDR3 is TGTGCCAGCGCCAGGGCCACTGAAGCTTTCTTT. The chain is built from TRBV6-1 and TRBJ1-1; possibly TRBD1 for D (5 bases). There are 11 residues in the CDR3. Deletions cut 8 bases from V and 4 bases from J, with 8 bases between. CDR1 MNHNS and CDR2 SASEGT come from the germline V gene.

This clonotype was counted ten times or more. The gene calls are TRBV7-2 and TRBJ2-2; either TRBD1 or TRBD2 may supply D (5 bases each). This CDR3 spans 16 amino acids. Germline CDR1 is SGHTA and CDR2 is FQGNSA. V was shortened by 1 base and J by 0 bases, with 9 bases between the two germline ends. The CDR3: CASSLDEGTNTGELFF. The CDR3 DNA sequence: TGTGCCAGCAGCTTAGACGAGGGGACGAACACCGGGGAGCTGTTTTTT.

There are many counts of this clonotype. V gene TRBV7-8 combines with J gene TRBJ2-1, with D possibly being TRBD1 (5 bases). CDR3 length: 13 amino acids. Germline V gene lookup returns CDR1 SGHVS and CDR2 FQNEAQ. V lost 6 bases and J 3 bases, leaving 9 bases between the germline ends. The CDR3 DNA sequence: TGTGCCAGCAGTTCAGGGATCTACAATGAGCAGTTCTTC. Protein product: CASSSGIYNEQFF.

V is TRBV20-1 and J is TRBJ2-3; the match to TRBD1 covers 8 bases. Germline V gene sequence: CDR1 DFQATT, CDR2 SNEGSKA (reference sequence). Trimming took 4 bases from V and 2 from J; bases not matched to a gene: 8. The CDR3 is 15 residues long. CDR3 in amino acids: CSAITTGDSTDTQYF. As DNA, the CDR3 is TGCAGTGCTATCACGACAGGGGATTCCACAGATACGCAGTATTTT.

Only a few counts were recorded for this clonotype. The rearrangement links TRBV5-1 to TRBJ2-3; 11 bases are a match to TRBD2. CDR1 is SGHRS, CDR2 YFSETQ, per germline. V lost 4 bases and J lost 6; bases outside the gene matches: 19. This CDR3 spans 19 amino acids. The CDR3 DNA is TGCGCCAGCAGCCAGTTTACTAGCGGGGGCCCCGACCTGGGGGATACGCAGTATTTT. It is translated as CASSQFTSGGPDLGDTQYF.

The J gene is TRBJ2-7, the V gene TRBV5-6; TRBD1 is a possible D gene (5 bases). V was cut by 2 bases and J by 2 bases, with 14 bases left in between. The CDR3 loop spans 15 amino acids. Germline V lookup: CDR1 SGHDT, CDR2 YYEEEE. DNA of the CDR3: TGTGCCAGCAGCTTTTGGTTCGACAGCCCCTACGAGCAGTACGTC. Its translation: CASSFWFDSPYEQYV.

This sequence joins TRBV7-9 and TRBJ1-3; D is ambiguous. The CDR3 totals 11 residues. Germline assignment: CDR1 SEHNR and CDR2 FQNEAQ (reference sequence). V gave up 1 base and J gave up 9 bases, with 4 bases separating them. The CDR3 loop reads CASSLEPTIYF. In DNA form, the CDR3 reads TGTGCCAGCAGCTTAGAGCCCACCATATATTTT.

The CDR3 protein is CASWTGWSNQPQHF. CDR3 DNA sequence: TGTGCCAGCTGGACAGGCTGGAGCAATCAGCCCCAGCATTTT. This chain joins TRBV6-6 and TRBJ1-5; 7 bases line up with TRBD1. The CDR3 has 14 amino acids. V was clipped by 8 bases and J by 1 base; unmatched bases: 5. Per germline, CDR1 MNHNY and CDR2 SVGAGI (reference sequence).

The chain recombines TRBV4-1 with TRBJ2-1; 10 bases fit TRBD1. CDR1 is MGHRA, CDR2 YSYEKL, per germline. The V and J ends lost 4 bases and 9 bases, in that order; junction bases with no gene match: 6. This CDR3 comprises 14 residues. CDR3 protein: CASSPGQGKSEQFF. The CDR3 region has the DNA TGCGCCAGCAGCCCGGGACAGGGGAAGAGTGAGCAGTTCTTC.